A single sample gave rise to the 18 T cell receptor beta chains below, sequenced in a study of breast tumors, draining lymph nodes, adjacent tissues. TCRdb re-derived calls from the multiplex PCR reads in MiXCR, one entry per CDR3 protein. The sample lists some 22,000 distinct CDR3 sequences, 41% seen once, with roughly a quarter in the top ten. The sequencing sample was made of breast tumor tissue. The receptors stem from a female donor with breast cancer. Some clones in this sample may be carry-over from other donors' samples.

This clonotype was observed a few times. The rearrangement joins TRBV7-2 to TRBJ1-1, with TRBD1 as a possible D gene (5 bases). V dropped 4 bases and J dropped 1 base, with 10 bases sitting between them. CDR1 and CDR2 from the germline V gene are SGHTA and FQGNSA. The CDR3 is 14 residues long. The CDR3 DNA reads as TGTGCCAGCAGCTCGGGACCGCGGAACACTGAAGCTTTCTTT. Residues: CASSSGPRNTEAFF.

This clonotype was seen repeatedly, ten times or more. V gene TRBV20-1 combines with J gene TRBJ2-5; 9 bases are shared with TRBD1. The J segment lost 5 bases and the V segment lost 6 bases, leaving 16 bases of the junction unmatched. CDR1 and CDR2 from the germline V gene are DFQATT and SNEGSKA (reference sequence). This CDR3 contains 16 residues. CDR3 nucleotides: TGCAGTGCCTCCCATGATTCTGGGACAGGGAGTGAGACCCAGTACTTC. It is translated as CSASHDSGTGSETQYF.

This clonotype was seen at least ten times. The V call is TRBV11-2, the J call TRBJ2-1; 16 positions agree with TRBD2. CDR1 is SGHAT, CDR2 FQNNGV, per germline. Germline trimming cut 5 bases from V and 1 base from J; bases unmatched to any gene: 8. CDR3 length: 19 amino acids. Written as DNA, the CDR3 is TGTGCCAGCAGCCTAGGGGGACTAGCGGGGGGGCGGTCCTACAATGAGCAGTTCTTC. The encoded protein is CASSLGGLAGGRSYNEQFF.

The chain employs TRBV6-1 and TRBJ2-2, with D hard to call. The germline CDR1 and CDR2 sequences are MNHNS and SASEGT. V shed 4 bases and J shed 6 bases, with 3 bases lying between them. This CDR3 is built from 11 residues. In DNA, the CDR3 is TGTGCCAGCAGTGGGGCCGGGGAGCTGTTTTTT. It specifies CASSGAGELFF.

Details on this clonotype: A junction end diverges from the germline sequence, so it may reflect a read error. The chain links TRBV7-6 to TRBJ2-3; 9 bases are shared with TRBD2. The CDR3 consists of 14 residues. From germline, CDR1 is SGHVS and CDR2 FNYEAQ. The CDR3 loop reads CTSSLVAGGDTQYF. CDR3 nucleotides: TGTACCAGCAGCTTAGTGGCGGGAGGGGATACGCAGTATTTT.

In this sample, this clonotype turned up many times. The rearrangement joins TRBV7-2 to TRBJ2-5, with D perhaps TRBD2 (5 bases). The CDR3 has 15 residues. Trimming took 5 bases from V and 1 from J, leaving 14 bases between them. From germline, CDR1 is SGHTA and CDR2 FQGNSA. The CDR3 loop is CASSLRTSFQETQYF. The DNA for the CDR3 is TGTGCCAGCAGCCTAAGGACTTCCTTCCAAGAGACCCAGTACTTC. The full variable domain, with the rest looked up from reference TRBV7-2 and TRBJ2-5, is GAGVSQSPSNKVTEKGKDVELRCDPISGHTALYWYRQSLGQGLEFLIYFQGNSAPDKSGLPSDRFSAERTGGSVSTLTIQRTQQEDSAVYLCASSLRTSFQETQYFGPGTRLLVL.

This clonotype was detected only a few times. V and J are TRBV19 and TRBJ1-1; 8 nucleotides line up with TRBD1. The CDR3 loop spans 17 amino acids. Germline assignment: CDR1 LNHDA and CDR2 SQIVND (reference sequence). V was pared by 7 bases and J by 2 bases, with 15 bases of the junction left unmatched. The CDR3 reads CASKSPLTGDVNTEAFF. CDR3 DNA: TGTGCCAGTAAATCCCCTCTGACAGGGGATGTTAACACTGAAGCTTTCTTT.

This clonotype was found many times. This sequence joins TRBV19 and TRBJ2-5; the match to TRBD2 covers 8 bases. Germline assignment: CDR1 LNHDA and CDR2 SQIVND (reference sequence). The V segment lost 5 bases and the J segment 3 bases; nucleotides outside the gene matches: 8. The CDR3 contains 15 residues. CDR3 bases: TGTGCCAGTAGTTTTCGGGGGGGCGGGGAAGAGACCCAGTACTTC. This encodes CASSFRGGGEETQYF.

At least ten counts were recorded for this clonotype. Possible read error: a much larger clone is one base away. The V call is TRBV7-3, the J call TRBJ2-5, with D perhaps matching TRBD1 (6 bases). Germline V gene data show CDR1 as SGHTA and CDR2 as FQGTGA. The CDR3 contains 15 residues. CDR3 sequence (DNA): TGTGCCAGCAGCTCATCGACCCAGGGGCGAGAGACCCAGCACTTC. Translation: CASSSSTQGRETQHF. The full variable domain, with the rest looked up from reference TRBV7-3 and TRBJ2-5, is GAGVSQTPSNKVTEKGKYVELRCDPISGHTALYWYRQSLGQGPEFLIYFQGTGAADDSGLPNDRFFAVRPEGSVSTLKIQRTERGDSAVYLCASSSSTQGRETQHFGPGTRLLVL.

The chain uses TRBV7-2 and TRBJ1-4, with 8 bases aligning to TRBD1. Trimming at V came to 5 bases and at J to 8 bases, leaving 7 bases not matched to a gene. The germline gives CDR1 SGHTA, CDR2 FQGNSA. The CDR3 sequence is 14 residues long. The CDR3 nucleotides are TGTGCCAGCAGCCTGACAGGGGAGGGCGAAAAACTGTTTTTT. Translation: CASSLTGEGEKLFF.

This clonotype was seen at least ten times. A much larger clonotype is one base distant, so this may be a read error. The chain combines TRBV5-6 with TRBJ2-3, with a possible D match to TRBD2 (5 bases). The V gene lost 4 bases and the J gene lost 8 bases, with 23 bases spanning the gap. The CDR3 spans 16 residues. Germline V CDR1 and CDR2: SGHDT, YYEEEE. The CDR3: CASSPMEPGFYGTQYF. The CDR3 nucleotides read TGTGCCAGCAGCCCGATGGAGCCGGGGTTTTATGGTACGCAGTATTTT. Drawing the rest from reference TRBV5-6 and TRBJ2-3, the complete variable domain is DAGVTQSPTHLIKTRGQQVTLRCSPKSGHDTVSWYQQALGQGPQFIFQYYEEEERQRGNFPDRFSGHQFPNYSSELNVNALLLGDSALYLCASSPMEPGFYGTQYFGPGTRLTVL.

The chain couples TRBV2 to TRBJ1-5; D gene unclear. CDR3 length: 14 amino acids. Trimming removed 1 base from V and 3 bases from J, with 7 bases in between. From germline, CDR1 is SNHLY and CDR2 FYNNEI. The CDR3, as DNA: TGTGCCAGCAGTGAAGGCAGCCCCAATCAGCCCCAGCATTTT. Encoded protein: CASSEGSPNQPQHF.

This clonotype was observed at least ten times. V and J are TRBV5-8 and TRBJ2-7; D is undetermined. Trimming stripped 1 base from V and 10 bases from J, with 12 bases between. CDR1 is SGHTS, CDR2 YDEGEE, per germline. This CDR3 is built from 12 residues. The CDR3 DNA sequence: TGTGCCAGCAGCTTGAATTTAAGGAATCAGTACTTC. Encoded protein: CASSLNLRNQYF.

The chain has TRBV11-2 and TRBJ1-3; possible D gene TRBD1, 6 bases. The CDR3 length is 14 residues. From germline, CDR1 is SGHAT and CDR2 FQNNGV. Trimming removed 5 bases at V and 4 bases at J, with 12 bases between. CDR3 DNA sequence: TGTGCCAGCAGCCCTACGGGACAAGGAAACACCATATATTTT. Amino acid sequence: CASSPTGQGNTIYF.

This clonotype was observed at least ten times. This sequence joins TRBV29-1 and TRBJ2-2; TRBD1 matches 8 bases. Looked up from germline, CDR1 is SQVTM and CDR2 is ANQGSEA. This CDR3 has 14 amino acids. V trimming: 5 bases; J trimming: 3 bases; junction bases outside the gene matches: 5. CDR3 in DNA: TGCAGCGTTCATGGGACAGGACACACCGGGGAGCTGTTTTTT. Its translation is CSVHGTGHTGELFF.

This clonotype was detected a few times. A single base separates this from a much larger clone, so it may be a read error. The V and J genes are TRBV5-1 and TRBJ2-3; 14 nucleotides agree with TRBD2. In germline, CDR1 is SGHRS, CDR2 YFSETQ. This CDR3 is built from 17 residues. V was clipped by 4 bases and J by 4 bases; unmatched bases: 8. The CDR3 loop reads CASSRLAGGIRADTQYF. In DNA form, the CDR3 reads TGCGCCAGCAGCCGACTAGCGGGAGGGATCCGCGCAGATACGCAGTATTTT.

At least ten counts were recorded for this clonotype. The J gene is TRBJ2-3, the V gene TRBV7-6; no definite D call. Trimming took 5 bases from V and 2 from J, leaving 29 bases between them. The V gene's germline CDR1 is SGHVS and CDR2 FNYEAQ. The CDR3 totals 20 residues. The CDR3 DNA follows: TGTGCCAGCAGCCCCAGAGAAGTCGGCCAGTCAACTCTACTCACAGATACGCAGTATTTT. Residues: CASSPREVGQSTLLTDTQYF. Variable domain in full (rest from reference TRBV7-6 and TRBJ2-3): GAGVSQSPRYKVTKRGQDVALRCDPISGHVSLYWYRQALGQGPEFLTYFNYEAQQDKSGLPNDRFSAERPEGSISTLTIQRTEQRDSAMYRCASSPREVGQSTLLTDTQYFGPGTRLTVL.

This clonotype was seen ten or more times. The chain links TRBV7-9 to TRBJ2-1, with a weak D call TRBD2 (6 bases). The CDR3 runs to 19 residues. V shed 4 bases and J shed 7 bases, with 29 bases lying between them. CDR1 and CDR2 from the germline V gene are SEHNR and FQNEAQ (reference sequence). CDR3 nucleotides: TGTGCCAGCAGCTCTTGGGGGAGTTGGGGGGATTCGGCGGGGAATGAGCAGTTCTTC. Its protein is CASSSWGSWGDSAGNEQFF.